This is a list of T cell receptor beta chains from one sample in a study of shared clonotypes between healthy human individuals. Produced via immunoSEQ multiplex PCR; TCRdb's table is partial and in-frame only. The sample has a few million clones; just over 90% are singletons. The material sequenced was naive CD4+ T cells from PBMCs. The receptors were sampled from a man aged 18 to 35 in good health. Some clones in this sample may be carry-over from other donors' samples. Both conserved end residues are part of each CDR3. A D gene is named only where the DNA matches it firmly. The size field is filled for only some rows; it gives once, few, many or a size class.

.,TRBV30,.,TRBJ1-2,TGTGCCTGGAGTGTAAGGGGGAACTATGGCTACACCTTC,CAWSVRGNYGYTF
.,TRBV6-5,.,TRBJ2-2,TGTGCCAGCAGTTACGCCCGGAACACCGGGGAGCTGTTTTTT,CASSYARNTGELFF
.,TRBV2,TRBD2,TRBJ2-1,TGTGCCAGCAGGAAGACTAGCGGGGGCCGGAGCTCCTACAATGAGCAGTTCTTC,CASRKTSGGRSSYNEQFF
once,TRBV5-4,.,TRBJ2-3,TGTGCCAGCAGGTCTCGGGCGGATACGCAGTATTTT,CASRSRADTQYF
.,TRBV6-6,TRBD2,TRBJ2-5,TGTGCCAGCAGTTGGACTAGCTGGGCCCAAGAGACCCGGTACTTC,CASSWTSWAQETRYF
.,TRBV5-1,TRBD2,TRBJ2-5,TGCGCCAGCAGCCCTAGACTAGCGATCGGCGGGGAGACCCAGTACTTC,CASSPRLAIGGETQYF
.,TRBV7-6,.,TRBJ2-5,TGTGCCAGCAGCCCCGACAGACTTCAAGAGACCCAGTACTTC,CASSPDRLQETQYF
.,TRBV6-1,.,TRBJ1-5,TGTGCCAGCAGTGAAGTATCGGGTTATCAGCCCCAGCATTTT,CASSEVSGYQPQHF
.,TRBV11-3,.,TRBJ2-1,TGTGCCAGCAGTGGGAATGAGCAGTTCTTC,CASSGNEQFF
.,TRBV7-3,.,TRBJ1-1,TGTGCCAGCAGCTTATCGAGGGACACTGAAGCTTTCTTT,CASSLSRDTEAFF
.,TRBV18,.,TRBJ2-2,TGTGCCAGCTCACCTGTTAGGGGCACCGGGGAGCTGTTTTTT,CASSPVRGTGELFF
.,TRBV18,.,TRBJ2-7,TGTGCCAGCTCACCAAGGTTAGACGAGCAGTACTTC,CASSPRLDEQYF
.,TRBV7-2,TRBD1,TRBJ2-3,TGTGCCAGCAGCGTACAGGGGTCGGATACGCAGTATTTT,CASSVQGSDTQYF
once,TRBV2,.,TRBJ2-3,TGTGCCAGCAGTGAAACAAGAGATACGCAGTATTTT,CASSETRDTQYF
.,TRBV4-1,TRBD1,TRBJ1-2,TGCGCCAGCAGCCAAGGGACAGGGTCGGACTATGGCTACACCTTC,CASSQGTGSDYGYTF
once,TRBV7-2,TRBD1,TRBJ1-2,TGTGCCAGCAGCCGGGACAGGGGGTTCGGCTACACCTTC,CASSRDRGFGYTF
once,TRBV30,TRBD2,TRBJ2-1,TGTGCCTGGAGCCTCGGACTAGCGGTTGACAATGAGCAGTTCTTC,CAWSLGLAVDNEQFF
.,TRBV7-8,TRBD1,TRBJ2-3,TGTGCCAGCAGCTACGACAGGGGCTCAGATACGCAGTATTTT,CASSYDRGSDTQYF
.,TRBV15,TRBD1,TRBJ1-4,TGTGCCACCAGCAGAACCGGGACAGGATGGGGGGAACTGTTTTTT,CATSRTGTGWGELFF
.,TRBV2,.,TRBJ1-3,TGTGCCAGCAGTGAAGAGCGGGGGCTCCCCGGGAATTTT,CASSEERGLPGNF
few,TRBV20-1,.,TRBJ1-4,TGCAGTGCTAGAGTTGGCGGACTGTTTTTT,CSARVGGLFF
.,TRBV4-1,.,TRBJ2-5,TGCGCCAGCAGCCAGCACAGGGCAGAGACCCAGTACTTC,CASSQHRAETQYF
.,TRBV29-1,.,TRBJ1-3,TGCAGCGCCACCATGGCCTGGCTCGGGGGCCCTGGAAACACCATATATTTT,CSATMAWLGGPGNTIYF
.,TRBV25-1,TRBD1,TRBJ2-2,TGTGCCAGCAGTGACCCGGACAGGAGGAACACCGGGGAGCTGTTTTTT,CASSDPDRRNTGELFF
few,TRBV18,.,TRBJ1-2,TGTGCCAGCTCCCCGGGACGGGGAAACTATGGCTACACCTTC,CASSPGRGNYGYTF
.,TRBV5-1,TRBD1,TRBJ2-2,TGCGCCAGCAGCTCTACGGGGACAGTAAACACCGGGGAGCTGTTTTTT,CASSSTGTVNTGELFF
.,TRBV5-1,.,TRBJ2-3,TGCGCCAGCAGCTCTGGGACCCTGGTAGATACGCAGTATTTT,CASSSGTLVDTQYF
.,TRBV5-5,TRBD2,TRBJ2-3,TGTGCCAGCTGGAGAAGCGGGGGGGCGTACCCAGATACGCAGTATTTT,CASWRSGGAYPDTQYF
.,TRBV6-5,.,TRBJ2-4,TGTGCCAGCAGTTACGAGCGGGCCGGAGGACCCATTCAGTACTTC,CASSYERAGGPIQYF
.,TRBV5-1,.,TRBJ2-7,TGCGCCAGCAGCTTTAACATAGGGTCGGCCGCACACTACGAGCAGTACTTC,CASSFNIGSAAHYEQYF
.,TRBV6-6,TRBD1,TRBJ2-5,TGTGCCAGCAGGCGACGGGACAGGGGTTCGGAGACCCAGTACTTC,CASRRRDRGSETQYF
.,TRBV10-3,.,TRBJ2-2,TGTGCCACCCGAGGGGGGAGGGACACCGGGGAGCTGTTTTTT,CATRGGRDTGELFF
.,TRBV4-3,TRBD1,TRBJ1-2,TGCGCCAGCAGCCAAGACCAGGGGGCAGGCTATGGCTACACCTTC,CASSQDQGAGYGYTF
.,TRBV28,.,TRBJ2-7,TGTGCCAGCAGTTTATTGGTCTACGAGCAGTACTTC,CASSLLVYEQYF
.,TRBV28,.,TRBJ2-7,TGTGCCAGCAGTTCGCTCTTGGGAGGGGGTAACTACGAGCAGTACTTC,CASSSLLGGGNYEQYF
.,TRBV4-1,.,TRBJ2-3,TGCGCCAGCAGCCAAACCGCGGTCACAGATACGCAGTATTTT,CASSQTAVTDTQYF
.,TRBV28,.,TRBJ2-2,TGTGCCAGCAGTTTAAGGCAGGGATGGACCGGGGAGCTGCTTTTT,CASSLRQGWTGELLF
.,TRBV7-3,.,TRBJ2-4,TGTGCCAGCAGCGCCAGCGGCGCCAAAAACATTCAGTACTTC,CASSASGAKNIQYF
.,TRBV5-5,.,TRBJ1-2,TGTGCCAGCAGCTTGGGCACTGTGAGGGGCTACACCTTC,CASSLGTVRGYTF
.,TRBV11-2,.,TRBJ1-1,TGTGCCAGCAGCTTAGCGTTCCGTCCGGAAGCTTTCTTT,CASSLAFRPEAFF
.,TRBV5-3,.,TRBJ1-2,TGTGCCAGAAGCTTGGCCACTGGGGGAAATAACTATGGCTACACCTTC,CARSLATGGNNYGYTF
.,TRBV7-2,.,TRBJ1-5,TGTGCCAGCAGCTTAGTATGGCAGTCAGATAGCAATCAGCCCCAGCATTTT,CASSLVWQSDSNQPQHF
.,TRBV7-7,TRBD1,TRBJ1-1,TGTGCCAGCAGCTTATTAACAGGGGCTGAAGCTTTCTTT,CASSLLTGAEAFF
.,TRBV10-1,.,TRBJ2-7,TGCGCCAGCGGTTTCCCCGGGGGAGCGGGCGTCCTTTACGAGCAGTACTTC,CASGFPGGAGVLYEQYF
once,TRBV19,TRBD1,TRBJ1-5,TGTGCCAGTAGGGATCGACAGGGAGGTCAGCCCCAGCATTTT,CASRDRQGGQPQHF
.,TRBV5-4,TRBD1,TRBJ2-3,TGTGCCAGCAGCCTCGGGACAGGGGTGACGGATACGCAGTATTTT,CASSLGTGVTDTQYF
.,TRBV18,.,TRBJ2-5,TGTGCCAGCTCACCGATTCGGGAGCCCGCATATGGGACCCAGTACTTC,CASSPIREPAYGTQYF
.,TRBV29-1,TRBD2,TRBJ2-3,TGCAGCGTTGTGCCAGCGGGAAGTCAGACAGATACGCAGTATTTT,CSVVPAGSQTDTQYF
.,TRBV2,.,TRBJ2-5,TGTGCCAGCAGTGGAGGACGGACAAATAAAAAAGAGACCCAGTACTTC,CASSGGRTNKKETQYF
.,TRBV7-2,TRBD1,TRBJ2-3,TGTGCCAGCAGCTATCTTGGGACAGGGGCGGGGGATACGCAGTATTTT,CASSYLGTGAGDTQYF
.,TRBV5-8,.,TRBJ2-1,TGTGCCAGCAGCTTGGGGTGGGAGACCTACAATGAGCAGTTCTTC,CASSLGWETYNEQFF
.,TRBV15,.,TRBJ1-1,TGTGCCACCACCCCGCAGTCCTTACTTGAAGCTTTCTTT,CATTPQSLLEAFF
.,TRBV30,TRBD2,TRBJ2-5,TGTGCCTGGAGTGTGGCGCTAGCGGGACCCCAAGAGACCCAGTACTTC,CAWSVALAGPQETQYF
.,TRBV7-2,TRBD2,TRBJ2-3,TGTGCCAGCAGCTTAGTGGGAGGGAGAGATACGCAGTATTTT,CASSLVGGRDTQYF